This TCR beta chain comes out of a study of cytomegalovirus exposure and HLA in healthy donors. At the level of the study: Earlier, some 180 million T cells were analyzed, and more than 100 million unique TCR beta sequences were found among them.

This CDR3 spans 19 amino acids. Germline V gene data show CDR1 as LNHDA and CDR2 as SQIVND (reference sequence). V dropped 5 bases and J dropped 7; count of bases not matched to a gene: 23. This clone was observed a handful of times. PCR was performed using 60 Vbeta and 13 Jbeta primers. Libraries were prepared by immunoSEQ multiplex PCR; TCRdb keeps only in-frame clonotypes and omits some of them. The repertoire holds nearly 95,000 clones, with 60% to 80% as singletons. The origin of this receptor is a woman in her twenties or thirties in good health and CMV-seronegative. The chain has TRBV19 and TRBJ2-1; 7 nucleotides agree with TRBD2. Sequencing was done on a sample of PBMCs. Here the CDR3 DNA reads TGTGCCAGTAGTCCCCCGTCGGGTGTGAGAAGCGGGGTTTGGAATGAGCAGTTCTTC. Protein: CASSPPSGVRSGVWNEQFF.